This T cell receptor beta chain was sequenced for a study of blood T cell repertoires in COVID-19. The CDR3 spans 17 residues. Germline trimming cut 1 base from V and 2 bases from J; bases unmatched to any gene: 7. CDR1 is LNHNV, CDR2 YYDKDF, per germline (reference sequence). Libraries were prepared by immunoSEQ multiplex PCR; TCRdb keeps only in-frame clonotypes and omits some of them. The sample contains almost 80,000 clones, approximately 78% of which appear only once. Sequenced input: peripheral blood. The V and J genes are TRBV15 and TRBJ2-7; 11 bases align to TRBD2. The clonotype comes from a woman in her 70s with acute or convalescent COVID-19. CDR3 nucleotide sequence: TGTGCCACCAGCAGAGCAACCGGGACTAGCGGAGCCTACGAGCAGTACTTC. Amino acids: CATSRATGTSGAYEQYF.